Listed here are 27 T cell receptor beta chains from one sample, sequenced in a study of blood T cells in healthy people across ages. For the second PCR, which ran for about 6 to 11 cycles, a sample-barcoded 5' primer and a J-beta primer mix were used. From the 5' RACE reads, TCRdb called clonotypes with MiXCR, one entry per CDR3 protein. The data hold some 940,000 distinct CDR3 sequences, with roughly 29% observed a single time. The same data also went into a second study, on T cells of mothers and their children.

The specimen was blood. The receptors were gathered from a woman aged 40 to 50 in good health.

The CDR3 sequence is CASSEFGAGGYEQYF. DNA for the CDR3: TGTGCCAGCAGTGAATTTGGGGCGGGGGGCTACGAGCAGTACTTC. The chain is built from TRBV2 and TRBJ2-7; 8 nucleotides align to TRBD2. CDR1 SNHLY and CDR2 FYNNEI come from the germline V gene. J lost 3 bases, V lost 2 bases, and 6 bases had no gene match. The length of the CDR3 is 15 residues. The full variable domain, in which reference TRBV2 and TRBJ2-7 provide the parts outside the CDR3, is EPEVTQTPSHQVTQMGQEVILRCVPISNHLYFYWYRQILGQKVEFLVSFYNNEISEKSEIFDDQFSVERPDGSNFTLKIRSTKLEDSAMYFCASSEFGAGGYEQYFGPGTRLTVT.

There are a few counts of this clonotype. The chain couples TRBV4-1 to TRBJ2-1, with D tentatively TRBD2 (6 bases). Trimming stripped 0 bases from V and 4 bases from J, with 13 bases between. The CDR3 covers 16 residues. In germline, CDR1 is MGHRA, CDR2 YSYEKL. The CDR3 sequence is CASSQDPGVTYNEQFF. The CDR3 region has the DNA TGCGCCAGCAGCCAAGACCCGGGGGTGACTTACAATGAGCAGTTCTTC.

This clonotype has just a few counts. V usage is TRBV3-1 and J usage is TRBJ1-5; perhaps TRBD1 as D (5 bases). In germline, CDR1 is LGHDT, CDR2 YNNKEL (reference sequence). The CDR3 is made up of 14 amino acids. V was pared by 4 bases and J by 4 bases, with 11 bases between. The CDR3 is CASSPSTDNQPQHF. CDR3 nucleotide sequence: TGTGCCAGCAGCCCCTCGACAGATAATCAGCCCCAGCATTTT.

This sequence joins TRBV10-3 and TRBJ2-7, with 10 bases that match TRBD1. Per germline, CDR1 ENHRY and CDR2 SYGVKD. This CDR3 spans 15 amino acids. Unmatched junction bases numbered 8, after V lost 4 bases and J lost 5 bases. Here the CDR3 DNA reads TGTGCCATCAGTGTCTCCGGGACAGGGGCGGACGAGCAGTACTTC. It codes for CAISVSGTGADEQYF.

With respect to this clonotype: Just one base apart from a much larger clone, this may be a read error. The J gene is TRBJ2-5, the V gene TRBV5-1; 8 bases match TRBD2. CDR1 SGHRS and CDR2 YFSETQ come from the germline V gene. The CDR3 spans 14 residues. Unmatched junction bases numbered 7, after V lost 7 bases and J lost 2 bases. This chain's CDR3 is CASYRRGEQETQYF. The CDR3, as DNA: TGCGCCAGCTACAGGCGGGGGGAACAAGAGACCCAGTACTTC.

This clonotype appeared a few times. This may come from a read error, since a much larger clone is one base off. The rearrangement uses TRBV29-1 and TRBJ1-2; the D gene is possibly TRBD1 (5 bases). CDR3 size: 17 residues. Germline CDR1 reads SQVTM; CDR2 reads ANQGSEA. The CDR3, as DNA: TGCAGCATCCAAGGTGCCGGGGCAAGGGCAGCTAACTATGGCCACACCTTC. As protein: CSIQGAGARAANYGHTF.

This clonotype occurred many times. The chain combines TRBV20-1 with TRBJ1-1; tentative D call: TRBD1 (5 bases). Between the trimmed V and J ends, which lost 5 bases and 1 base, there was a span of 14 bases. The germline V gene has CDR1 DFQATT and CDR2 SNEGSKA (reference sequence). The CDR3 spans 14 residues. Here the CDR3 reads CSAYSRGTNTEAFF. The CDR3 DNA sequence: TGCAGTGCTTACAGTAGGGGTACGAACACTGAAGCTTTCTTT.

In this sample, this clonotype turned up a few times. The genes are TRBV9 and TRBJ2-1; D is perhaps TRBD2 (6 bases). The germline V and J ends were trimmed by 2 bases and 4 bases, with 13 bases remaining between them. From germline, CDR1 is SGDLS and CDR2 YYNGEE. The CDR3 runs 15 residues. The CDR3 here is CASSVVGGAYNEQFF. Here the CDR3 DNA reads TGTGCCAGCAGCGTTGTTGGAGGGGCGTACAATGAGCAGTTCTTC.

This clonotype has a count of ten or more. The chain carries TRBV29-1 and TRBJ2-1; 7 nucleotides match TRBD2. This CDR3 has 13 amino acids. Germline assignment: CDR1 SQVTM and CDR2 ANQGSEA. With V trimmed by 4 bases and J by 10 bases, 10 bases remained unmatched. CDR3 protein: CSVARLAQEEQFF. The CDR3 DNA reads as TGCAGCGTTGCCCGACTAGCCCAAGAGGAGCAGTTCTTC.

A word on this clonotype: A read error may account for a junction end that differs from germline. The genes are TRBV20-1 and TRBJ2-2, with D tentatively TRBD1 (7 bases). CDR1 DFQATT and CDR2 SNEGSKA come from the germline V gene (reference sequence). This CDR3 region has 14 residues. CDR3 DNA: TGCAGTGCTAGAGTCCCAGGGGGAGTCCGGGAGCGGTTTTTT. It yields the protein CSARVPGGVRERFF.

This chain links TRBV20-1 with TRBJ1-1; D not certain. Germline-derived CDR1 and CDR2 are DFQATT and SNEGSKA (reference sequence). V lost 0 bases and J 3 bases, leaving 11 bases between the germline ends. This CDR3 has 14 amino acids. Here the CDR3 reads CSARDPWRDTEAFF. The CDR3 DNA reads TGCAGTGCTAGAGATCCGTGGAGGGACACTGAAGCTTTCTTT.

The chain couples TRBV7-8 to TRBJ2-3; no definite D call. CDR3 length: 16 residues. Trimming removed 5 bases at V and 3 bases at J, with 18 bases between. CDR1 and CDR2 from the germline V gene are SGHVS and FQNEAQ. CDR3 loop: CASSHRRFGQTDTQYF. CDR3 DNA: TGTGCCAGCAGCCACCGGCGGTTCGGGCAGACAGATACGCAGTATTTT.

Worth noting for this clonotype: A much more abundant neighbour one base away suggests this may be a read error. The genes are TRBV12-3 or TRBV12-4 and TRBJ2-7; the D is unclear. The CDR3 loop spans 13 amino acids. V was cut by 11 bases and J by 0 bases, with 14 bases left in between. The chain's CDR3 is CAGKVQSSYEQYF. CDR3 nucleotide sequence: TGTGCCGGCAAGGTCCAGAGCTCCTACGAGCAGTACTTC.

The rearrangement joins TRBV6-6 to TRBJ2-1; the match to TRBD2 covers 9 bases. The CDR3 length is 16 residues. Germline CDR1 is MNHNY and CDR2 is SVGAGI (reference sequence). Trimming cost V 7 bases and J 7 bases; bases outside gene matches: 14. The CDR3 bases are TGTGCCAGCAACACAGCCCCCGGGACTAGCTCTAATGAGCAGTTCTTC. It encodes CASNTAPGTSSNEQFF.

In this sample, this clonotype turned up a few times. The CDR3 region is CASSDYYSTYEQYF. Here the CDR3 DNA reads TGTGCCAGCAGTGATTATTACAGCACCTACGAGCAGTACTTC. The chain employs TRBV25-1 and TRBJ2-7, with D unclear. Germline CDR1 is MGHDK and CDR2 is SYGVNS. CDR3 length equals 14 residues. The V end was cut by 3 bases, the J end by 2 bases, with 11 bases between.

This clonotype was seen more than once but under ten times. The chain carries TRBV7-9 and TRBJ1-2; D is ambiguous. The V gene lost 5 bases and the J gene lost 13 bases, with 17 bases spanning the gap. Germline CDR1 and CDR2: SEHNR and FQNEAQ (reference sequence). CDR3 length: 12 amino acids. The CDR3 coding sequence is TGTGCCAGCAGCCTTGATTCGCATCGTTGCACCTTC. Translating gives CASSLDSHRCTF.

CDR3 DNA sequence: TGCAGTGCTAGAGATCGCACTAGCGGACTACAAGAGACCCAGTACTTC. Translated: CSARDRTSGLQETQYF. The chain employs TRBV20-1 and TRBJ2-5; 8 bases match TRBD2. Germline assignment: CDR1 DFQATT and CDR2 SNEGSKA (reference sequence). Trimming took 0 bases from V and 2 from J; bases not matched to a gene: 8. The CDR3 has 16 residues.

The chain recombines TRBV3-1 with TRBJ1-2; 12 bases agree with TRBD1. The CDR3 is 16 amino acids. Germline V lookup: CDR1 LGHDT, CDR2 YNNKEL (reference sequence). Trimming cost V 3 bases and J 7 bases; bases outside gene matches: 9. CDR3 residues: CASSQVRDRGHGGYTF. DNA of the CDR3: TGTGCCAGCAGCCAGGTCCGGGACAGGGGGCACGGTGGCTACACCTTC.

The rearrangement joins TRBV28 to TRBJ1-1, with D perhaps TRBD1 (6 bases). From germline, CDR1 is MDHEN and CDR2 SYDVKM. Trimming took 2 bases from V and 6 from J, leaving 16 bases between them. The CDR3 sequence is 15 residues long. The CDR3 DNA follows: TGTGCCAGCAGTTTACCGGGACACCTTATCGCTGAAGCTTTCTTT. Translated: CASSLPGHLIAEAFF.

This clonotype has only a few counts. One end of the junction is discordant with germline, which a read error may explain. This chain links TRBV5-1 with TRBJ1-6; D not resolved. This CDR3 region has 13 residues. CDR1 and CDR2 (germline): SGHRS, YFSETQ. CDR3 residues: CTSSQSVHSPLHF. The CDR3 DNA is TGCACCAGCAGCCAATCGGTTCATTCACCCCTCCACTTT.

About this clonotype: This may arise from a read error, as a much more abundant clone is one base away. The chain employs TRBV15 and TRBJ2-1; D might be TRBD2 (6 bases). Trimming took 4 bases from V and 13 from J, leaving 14 bases between them. In germline, CDR1 is LNHNV, CDR2 YYDKDF (reference sequence). CDR3 length: 12 residues. The CDR3, as DNA: TGTGCCACCAGCACGGGCGGGGAGACCCAGTTCTTC. Protein sequence: CATSTGGETQFF.

This clonotype has just a few counts. V gene TRBV4-1 combines with J gene TRBJ1-2; D possibly corresponds to TRBD1 (6 bases). The CDR3 is made up of 17 amino acids. From germline, CDR1 is MGHRA and CDR2 YSYEKL. With 1 base removed from V and 5 bases from J, the gap between germline ends came to 20 bases. The CDR3 protein is CASSQVGGQAKFYGYTF. The DNA of the CDR3 is TGCGCCAGCAGCCAAGTTGGGGGGCAGGCCAAATTTTATGGCTACACCTTC.

The chain links TRBV15 to TRBJ1-1; TRBD1 is a possible D gene (5 bases). The CDR3 totals 13 residues. Germline CDR1 is LNHNV and CDR2 is YYDKDF (reference sequence). Trimming shortened V by 5 bases and J by 1 base, and 8 bases separated the two germline ends. CDR3 bases: TGTGCCACCAGCCCAAGGGGGAACACTGAAGCTTTCTTT. Amino acid sequence: CATSPRGNTEAFF.

This clonotype was seen a few times. The chain has TRBV3-1 and TRBJ2-3; 16 bases line up with TRBD2. This CDR3 comprises 19 residues. V lost 4 bases, J lost 1 base, and 8 bases stayed unmatched. Germline-derived CDR1 and CDR2 are LGHDT and YNNKEL (reference sequence). CDR3 DNA: TGTGCCAGCAGCCGTTCCGGGACTAGCGGGGGGGAGGGCACAGATACGCAGTATTTT. This encodes CASSRSGTSGGEGTDTQYF.

V and J are TRBV28 and TRBJ2-5; D not certain. The CDR3 length is 14 residues. With 1 base removed from V and 2 bases from J, the gap between germline ends came to 8 bases. Germline CDR1 MDHEN, CDR2 SYDVKM. Written as DNA, the CDR3 is TGTGCCAGCAGTTTATCAGCAACTCAAGAGACCCAGTACTTC. This gives the protein CASSLSATQETQYF.

In this sample, this clonotype turned up a few times. The genes are TRBV20-1 and TRBJ2-7; 7 nucleotides line up with TRBD2. The CDR3 has 17 residues. V shed 0 bases and J 0 bases; nucleotides not matched to a gene: 11. Germline V gene sequence: CDR1 DFQATT, CDR2 SNEGSKA (reference sequence). The CDR3 sequence: CSARDQTGGVNSYEQYF. CDR3 nucleotides: TGCAGTGCTAGAGATCAAACGGGGGGTGTCAACTCCTACGAGCAGTACTTC.

This clonotype has at least ten counts. The chain carries TRBV6-4 and TRBJ2-3; 8 bases match TRBD2. The trim removed 3 bases at V and 3 bases at J, leaving 5 bases unmatched. CDR1 is MRHNA and CDR2 is SNTAGT in the germline V gene. There are 15 residues in the CDR3. The CDR3 nucleotides are TGTGCCAGCAGTGAGGCTAGCGGGTCGACAGATACGCAGTATTTT. Translating it yields CASSEASGSTDTQYF.